A single sample gave rise to the 21 T cell receptor beta chains below, sequenced in a study of Ad26.COV2.S vaccination and SARS-CoV-2 variants. Treatment indicated: 15 to 20 received Ad26.COV2.S at low or high dose, single or two shots; about 5 received placebo; per-sample allocation not given. The study sampled participants on day 63 after the first vaccine or placebo injection. Data came from immunoSEQ multiplex PCR; TCRdb stores just in-frame clones and leaves some out. The profile shows roughly 700,000 clones, roughly 90% of them singletons. The input for sequencing was peripheral blood, taken in a trial of Ad26.COV2.S vaccine versus placebo. The receptors were gathered from a person aged 18-65 years who received the Ad26.COV2.S COVID-19 vaccine or a placebo.

The chain couples TRBV25-1 to TRBJ2-5; D gene uncertain. The V gene's germline CDR1 is MGHDK and CDR2 SYGVNS. The CDR3 totals 12 residues. V gave up 2 bases and J gave up 5 bases, with 6 bases separating them. CDR3 sequence reads: CASSEPGETQYF. CDR3 DNA sequence: TGTGCCAGCAGTGAACCGGGTGAGACCCAGTACTTC.

The rearrangement uses TRBV6-5 and TRBJ1-5; maybe TRBD1 (6 bases). In germline, CDR1 is MNHEY, CDR2 SVGAGI. CDR3 length equals 13 residues. Trimming shortened V by 5 bases and J by 3 bases, and 8 bases separated the two germline ends. Here the CDR3 reads CASSTGSNQPQHF. CDR3 coding DNA: TGTGCCAGCAGTACAGGGTCCAATCAGCCCCAGCATTTT.

This clone was counted between two and nine times. The chain has TRBV4-1 and TRBJ2-7, with D possibly being TRBD1 (6 bases). From germline, CDR1 is MGHRA and CDR2 YSYEKL. This CDR3 contains 15 residues. The V gene lost 2 bases and the J gene lost 0 bases, with 11 bases spanning the gap. The CDR3, as DNA: TGCGCCAGCAGCCAAACAACAGGGCCCTCCTACGAGCAGTACTTC. Translated, it gives CASSQTTGPSYEQYF.

The V gene is TRBV7-9, the J gene TRBJ2-7; 8 nucleotides agree with TRBD2. The CDR3 spans 14 residues. The junction had 1 base not matched to a gene; V was cut back by 3 bases and J by 0 bases. Germline V gene data show CDR1 as SEHNR and CDR2 as FQNEAQ (reference sequence). The CDR3 DNA follows: TGTGCCAGCAGCTTTGCGGGGGGCTCCTACGAGCAGTACTTC. Protein: CASSFAGGSYEQYF.

The J gene is TRBJ2-2, the V gene TRBV9, with 7 bases aligning to TRBD2. V was clipped by 4 bases and J by 0 bases; unmatched bases: 6. The germline V gene encodes CDR1 SGDLS and CDR2 YYNGEE. The CDR3 is 16 amino acids. The CDR3 region is CASSPRTSPNTGELFF. In DNA form, the CDR3 reads TGTGCCAGCAGCCCCCGGACTAGTCCGAACACCGGGGAGCTGTTTTTT. The complete variable domain, with remaining parts taken from reference TRBV9 and TRBJ2-2, reads DSGVTQTPKHLITATGQRVTLRCSPRSGDLSVYWYQQSLDQGLQFLIQYYNGEERAKGNILERFSAQQFPDLHSELNLSSLELGDSALYFCASSPRTSPNTGELFFGEGSRLTVL.

This chain joins TRBV15 and TRBJ2-1, with D hard to call. The V gene's germline CDR1 is LNHNV and CDR2 YYDKDF (reference sequence). The CDR3 contains 12 residues. V was pared by 0 bases and J by 6 bases, with 3 bases between. CDR3 bases: TGTGCCACCAGCAGAGATAGCAATGAGCAGTTCTTC. The encoded protein is CATSRDSNEQFF.

This chain uses TRBV27 with TRBJ1-1, with 8 bases matching TRBD1. V lost 6 bases to trimming and J lost 0 bases; unmatched junction nucleotides: 9. This CDR3 has 16 residues. Germline loops: CDR1 MNHEY, CDR2 SMNVEV (reference sequence). CDR3 nucleotide sequence: TGTGCCAGCAGGGACACGGACAGGGCTCTGAACACTGAAGCTTTCTTT. As protein: CASRDTDRALNTEAFF.

The chain combines TRBV6-6 with TRBJ1-5; TRBD1 might be the D (6 bases). This CDR3 is built from 13 residues. Germline values: CDR1 MNHNY, CDR2 SVGAGI (reference sequence). With 5 bases removed from V and 5 bases from J, the gap between germline ends came to 10 bases. For the CDR3, the DNA is TGTGCCAGCAGTCGGGACATTTATCAGCCCCAGCATTTT. The encoded protein is CASSRDIYQPQHF.

The gene calls are TRBV7-2 and TRBJ2-1; D gene ambiguous. CDR1 and CDR2 (germline): SGHTA, FQGNSA. This CDR3 has 15 residues. The ends were cut back, 5 bases at V and 8 bases at J, with 19 bases in the middle. CDR3 region: CASSPWGGRSDEQFF. DNA of the CDR3: TGTGCCAGCAGCCCCTGGGGTGGTAGATCCGATGAGCAGTTCTTC.

This clone was counted a single time. The J gene is TRBJ1-1, the V gene TRBV5-6; the D gene is possibly TRBD1 (6 bases). Germline CDR1 SGHDT, CDR2 YYEEEE. Trimming shortened V by 6 bases and J by 7 bases, and 13 bases separated the two germline ends. This CDR3 contains 12 residues. The CDR3 is CASNFPQGEAFF. For the CDR3, the DNA is TGTGCCAGCAACTTCCCACAGGGTGAAGCTTTCTTT. Using reference TRBV5-6 and TRBJ1-1 for the parts outside the CDR3, the full variable domain is DAGVTQSPTHLIKTRGQQVTLRCSPKSGHDTVSWYQQALGQGPQFIFQYYEEEERQRGNFPDRFSGHQFPNYSSELNVNALLLGDSALYLCASNFPQGEAFFGQGTRLTVV.

V and J are TRBV11-3 and TRBJ2-1; a possible D gene is TRBD1 (6 bases). The CDR3 runs to 12 residues. V gave up 5 bases and J gave up 8 bases, with 10 bases separating them. Germline V gene lookup returns CDR1 SGHNT and CDR2 YENEEA. In nucleotides, the CDR3 is TGTGCCAGCAGCCAACAGGGCTATGAGCAGTTCTTC. It encodes CASSQQGYEQFF.

The chain carries TRBV11-2 and TRBJ2-7; TRBD1 might be the D (5 bases). Per the germline V gene, CDR1 is SGHAT and CDR2 is FQNNGV. V shed 5 bases and J shed 0 bases, with 8 bases lying between them. The CDR3 extends over 13 amino acids. CDR3 loop: CASSDDSSYEQYF. CDR3 nucleotides: TGTGCCAGCAGCGATGACAGCTCCTACGAGCAGTACTTC.

This clone was seen more than once but under ten times. The chain employs TRBV6-5 and TRBJ1-3; a possible D gene is TRBD1 (5 bases). Trimming pared 5 bases from V and 3 bases from J, leaving 8 bases between. Germline V CDR1 and CDR2: MNHEY, SVGAGI. The CDR3 spans 13 residues. The CDR3 DNA reads TGTGCCAGCAGTCCAGGGCGTGGAAACACCATATATTTT. As protein: CASSPGRGNTIYF.

CDR3 amino acids: CASRYAQVNSPLHF. CDR3 bases: TGTGCCAGCAGATATGCACAGGTCAATTCACCCCTCCACTTT. The V and J genes are TRBV27 and TRBJ1-6; D perhaps matches TRBD1 (5 bases). CDR1 MNHEY and CDR2 SMNVEV come from the germline V gene (reference sequence). V gave up 6 bases and J gave up 7 bases, with 13 bases separating them. This CDR3 spans 14 amino acids.

In this sample, this clone turned up once. CDR3 in DNA: TGTGCCATCAGTGAGTCCGGGGGTAAAAACATTCAGTACTTC. This gives the protein CAISESGGKNIQYF. The V gene is TRBV10-3, the J gene TRBJ2-4; a weak D match, TRBD2 (6 bases). Trimming left V 0 bases short and J 4 bases short, with 7 bases between. Per the germline V gene, CDR1 is ENHRY and CDR2 is SYGVKD. The CDR3 runs 14 residues.

In DNA form, the CDR3 reads TGTGCCAGCTTTAGCGGGAGCGTCTACAATGAGCAGTTCTTC. It encodes CASFSGSVYNEQFF. The J gene is TRBJ2-1, the V gene TRBV18; 9 bases fit TRBD2. The CDR3 has 14 amino acids. Germline trimming cut 7 bases from V and 3 bases from J; bases unmatched to any gene: 4. Germline loops: CDR1 KGHSH, CDR2 LQKENI. The whole variable domain, filled in from reference TRBV18 and TRBJ2-1, reads NAGVMQNPRHLVRRRGQEARLRCSPMKGHSHVYWYRQLPEEGLKFMVYLQKENIIDESGMPKERFSAEFPKEGPSILRIQQVVRGDSAAYFCASFSGSVYNEQFFGPGTRLTVL.

A word on this clone: Within the sample, other DNA sequences also encode this same CDR3. CDR3 protein: CASSQDGGDTEAFF. The DNA of the CDR3 is TGCGCCAGCAGCCAAGACGGCGGTGACACTGAAGCTTTCTTT. The chain carries TRBV4-3 and TRBJ1-1; D is unresolved. The germline V gene has CDR1 LGHNA and CDR2 YSLEER. The V end was cut by 0 bases, the J end by 3 bases, with 8 bases between. The CDR3 totals 14 residues.

V and J are TRBV7-3 and TRBJ2-1; 11 nucleotides align to TRBD2. Germline CDR1 reads SGHTA; CDR2 reads FQGTGA. There are 17 residues in the CDR3. Trimming cost V 5 bases and J 4 bases; bases outside gene matches: 10. The CDR3: CASSPQGASGGYNEQFF. CDR3 DNA sequence: TGTGCCAGCAGCCCTCAGGGGGCTAGCGGGGGGTACAATGAGCAGTTCTTC.

This chain links TRBV7-2 with TRBJ2-4; D is undetermined. Trimming removed 2 bases from V and 8 bases from J, with 7 bases in between. The CDR3 has 12 amino acids. Germline-derived CDR1 and CDR2 are SGHTA and FQGNSA. The CDR3 here is CASSLWEDIQYF. The CDR3 nucleotides are TGTGCCAGCAGCTTATGGGAAGACATTCAGTACTTC.

This clone was found a few times. Other nucleotide sequences in the sample specify the same CDR3. The chain combines TRBV5-4 with TRBJ2-7; a possible D gene is TRBD1 (5 bases). Germline CDR1 and CDR2: SGHNT and YYREEE (reference sequence). The CDR3 runs to 12 residues. Trimming pared 3 bases from V and 3 bases from J, leaving 7 bases between. Here the CDR3 DNA reads TGTGCCAGCAGCTCCGACAGCTACGAGCAGTACTTC. This gives the protein CASSSDSYEQYF. Filled out from reference TRBV5-4 and TRBJ2-7, the complete variable domain reads ETGVTQSPTHLIKTRGQQVTLRCSSQSGHNTVSWYQQALGQGPQFIFQYYREEENGRGNFPPRFSGLQFPNYSSELNVNALELDDSALYLCASSSDSYEQYFGPGTRLTVT.

This clone has only a few counts. The chain employs TRBV6-5 and TRBJ2-3; D gene uncertain. The length of the CDR3 is 14 residues. The germline V and J ends were trimmed by 2 bases and 6 bases, with 12 bases remaining between them. The V gene's germline CDR1 is MNHEY and CDR2 SVGAGI. CDR3 sequence reads: CASSYKGPPDTQYF. CDR3 nucleotide sequence: TGTGCCAGCAGTTACAAAGGGCCCCCCGATACGCAGTATTTT.